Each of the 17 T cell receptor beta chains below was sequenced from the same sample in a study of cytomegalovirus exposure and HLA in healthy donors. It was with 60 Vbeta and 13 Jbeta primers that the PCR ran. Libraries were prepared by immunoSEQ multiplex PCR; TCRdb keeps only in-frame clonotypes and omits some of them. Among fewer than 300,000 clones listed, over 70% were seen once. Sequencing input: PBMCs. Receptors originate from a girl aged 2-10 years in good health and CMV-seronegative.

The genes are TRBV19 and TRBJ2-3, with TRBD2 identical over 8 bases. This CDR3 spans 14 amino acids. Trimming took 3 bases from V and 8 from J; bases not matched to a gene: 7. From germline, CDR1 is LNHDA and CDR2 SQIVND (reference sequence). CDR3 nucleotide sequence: TGTGCCAGTAGTATGCGCGGGGGGCCGGGTACGCAGTATTTT. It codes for CASSMRGGPGTQYF.

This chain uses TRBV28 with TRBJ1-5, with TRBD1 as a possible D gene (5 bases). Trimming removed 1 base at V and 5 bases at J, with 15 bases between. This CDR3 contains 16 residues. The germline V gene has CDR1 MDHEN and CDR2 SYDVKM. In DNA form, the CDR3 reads TGTGCCAGCAGTTTATCAGCCAGGGTTGGGCATCAGCCCCAGCATTTT. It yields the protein CASSLSARVGHQPQHF.

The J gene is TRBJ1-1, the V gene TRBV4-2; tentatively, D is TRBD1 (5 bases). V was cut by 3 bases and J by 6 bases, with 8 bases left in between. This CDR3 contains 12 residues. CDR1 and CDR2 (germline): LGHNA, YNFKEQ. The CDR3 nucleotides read TGTGCCAGCAGCCACCAGGGATCTGAAGCTTTCTTT. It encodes CASSHQGSEAFF.

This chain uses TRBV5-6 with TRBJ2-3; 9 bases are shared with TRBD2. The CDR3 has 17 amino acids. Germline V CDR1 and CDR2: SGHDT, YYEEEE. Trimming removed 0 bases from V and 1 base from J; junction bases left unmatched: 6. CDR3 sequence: CASSLDRLAGRTDTQYF. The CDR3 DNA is TGTGCCAGCAGCTTGGATCGGCTAGCGGGGCGCACAGATACGCAGTATTTT.

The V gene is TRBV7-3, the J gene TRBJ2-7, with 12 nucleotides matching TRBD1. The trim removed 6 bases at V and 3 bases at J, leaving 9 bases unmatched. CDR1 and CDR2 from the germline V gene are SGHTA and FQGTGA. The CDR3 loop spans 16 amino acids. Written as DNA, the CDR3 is TGTGCCAGCAGTACACAGGGGACAGGGGGCATCTACGAGCAGTACTTC. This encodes CASSTQGTGGIYEQYF.

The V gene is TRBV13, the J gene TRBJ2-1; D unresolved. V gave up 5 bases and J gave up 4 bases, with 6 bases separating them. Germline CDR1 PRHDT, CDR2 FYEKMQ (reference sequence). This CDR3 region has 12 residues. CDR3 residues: CASSRSYNEQFF. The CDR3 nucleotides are TGTGCCAGCAGCCGCAGTTACAATGAGCAGTTCTTC.

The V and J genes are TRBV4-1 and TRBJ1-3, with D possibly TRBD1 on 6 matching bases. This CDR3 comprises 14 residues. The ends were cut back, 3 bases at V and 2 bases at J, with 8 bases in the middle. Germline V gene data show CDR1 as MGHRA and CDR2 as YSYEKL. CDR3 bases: TGCGCCAGCAGCCAGTGGACAGCTGGAAACACCATATATTTT. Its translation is CASSQWTAGNTIYF.

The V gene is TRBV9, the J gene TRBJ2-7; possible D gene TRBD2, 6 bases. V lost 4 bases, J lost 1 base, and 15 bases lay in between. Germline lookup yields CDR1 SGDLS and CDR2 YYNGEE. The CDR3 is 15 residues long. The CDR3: CASSLGPGESYEQYF. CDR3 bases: TGTGCCAGCAGCCTAGGGCCGGGAGAGTCCTACGAGCAGTACTTC.

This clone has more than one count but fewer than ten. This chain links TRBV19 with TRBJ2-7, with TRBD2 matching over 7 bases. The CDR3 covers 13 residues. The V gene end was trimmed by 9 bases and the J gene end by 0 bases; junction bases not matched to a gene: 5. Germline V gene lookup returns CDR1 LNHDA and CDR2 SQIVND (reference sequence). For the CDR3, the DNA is TGTGCCAGAGCGGGGTTTAGCTCCTACGAGCAGTACTTC. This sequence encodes CARAGFSSYEQYF.

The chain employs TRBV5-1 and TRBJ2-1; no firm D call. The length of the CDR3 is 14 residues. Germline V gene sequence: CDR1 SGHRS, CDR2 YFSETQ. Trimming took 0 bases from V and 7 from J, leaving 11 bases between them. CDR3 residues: CASSLGLAPNEQFF. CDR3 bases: TGCGCCAGCAGCTTGGGGTTAGCCCCTAATGAGCAGTTCTTC.

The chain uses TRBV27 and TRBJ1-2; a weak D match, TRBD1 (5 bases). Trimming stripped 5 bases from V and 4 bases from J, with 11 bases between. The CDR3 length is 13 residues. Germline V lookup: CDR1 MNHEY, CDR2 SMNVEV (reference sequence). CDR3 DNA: TGTGCCAGCAGTATCCAGGGTGGCTATGGCTACACCTTC. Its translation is CASSIQGGYGYTF.

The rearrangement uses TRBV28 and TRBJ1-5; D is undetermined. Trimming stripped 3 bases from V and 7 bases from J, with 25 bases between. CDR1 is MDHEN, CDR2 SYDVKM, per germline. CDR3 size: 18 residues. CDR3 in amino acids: CASSLGPPMRDRKQPQHF. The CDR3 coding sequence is TGTGCCAGCAGTTTGGGCCCCCCGATGAGGGATCGGAAACAGCCCCAGCATTTT.

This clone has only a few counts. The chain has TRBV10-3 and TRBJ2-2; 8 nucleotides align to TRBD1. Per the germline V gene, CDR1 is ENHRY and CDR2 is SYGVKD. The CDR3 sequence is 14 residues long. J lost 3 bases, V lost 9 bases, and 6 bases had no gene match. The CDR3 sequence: CAISDREDTGELFF. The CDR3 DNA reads TGTGCCATTTCGGACAGGGAGGACACCGGGGAGCTGTTTTTT.

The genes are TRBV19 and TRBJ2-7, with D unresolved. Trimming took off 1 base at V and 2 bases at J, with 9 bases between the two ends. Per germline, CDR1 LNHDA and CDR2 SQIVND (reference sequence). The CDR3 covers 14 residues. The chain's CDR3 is CASSIGIPAYEQYF. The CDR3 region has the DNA TGTGCCAGTAGTATAGGCATACCAGCCTACGAGCAGTACTTC.

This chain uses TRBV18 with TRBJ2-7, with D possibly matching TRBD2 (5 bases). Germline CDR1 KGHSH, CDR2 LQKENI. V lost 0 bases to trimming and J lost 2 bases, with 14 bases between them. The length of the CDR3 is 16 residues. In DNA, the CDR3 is TGTGCCAGCTCACCACCGTCGGGCGGGTTTACCTACGAGCAGTACTTC. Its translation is CASSPPSGGFTYEQYF.

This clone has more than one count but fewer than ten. The CDR3 region is CASSIRGGEQFF. CDR3 sequence (DNA): TGTGCCAGTAGTATAAGGGGGGGTGAGCAGTTCTTC. This chain connects TRBV19 to TRBJ2-1; the D gene is possibly TRBD2 (7 bases). V lost 2 bases to trimming and J lost 9 bases, with 8 bases between them. Germline V CDR1 and CDR2: LNHDA, SQIVND (reference sequence). CDR3 length: 12 residues.

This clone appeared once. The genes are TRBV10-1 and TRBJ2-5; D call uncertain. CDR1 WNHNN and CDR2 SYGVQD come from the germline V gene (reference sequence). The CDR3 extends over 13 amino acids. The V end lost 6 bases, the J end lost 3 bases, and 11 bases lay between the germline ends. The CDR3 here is CASRAASEETQYF. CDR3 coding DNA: TGCGCCAGCAGGGCGGCGTCTGAAGAGACCCAGTACTTC.